This T cell receptor (beta chain) was identified in a study of regulatory T cells in long-lasting Graves disease. Library construction for TCR beta used iRepertoire HTBI primers and Arm-PCR of CDR3 regions. TCRdb re-called the multiplex PCR reads through MiXCR, storing one row per CDR3 protein. Of around 460,000 distinct CDR3 sequences in the sample, around 13% were seen once. This clonotype has a count of ten or more. Indicated time point: newly diagnosed GD, antithyroid drugs for less than 3 months. PBMC-extracted RNA yielded the TCR library. In each case, Graves' disease was diagnosed per American Thyroid Association guidelines. Unmatched junction bases numbered 4, after V lost 4 bases and J lost 5 bases. The CDR3 contains 14 residues. Per the germline V gene, CDR1 is SGHRS and CDR2 is YFSETQ. In addition, the sample was reused for a study of T cells in Graves' hyperthyroidism and ophthalmopathy. That source reports: The TCR CDR3 was amplified in a first-round RT-PCR using the HTBI primer set. Most thyroid-expanded clonotypes above 0.001 were also found in blood. Classification by a 13 V-J model distinguished ophthalmopathy from stable hyperthyroidism.

The sequences come from peripheral blood mononuclear cells (PBMCs), collected at new diagnosis, from a patient treated with antithyroid drugs. This sequence originates from a woman between 45 and 60 years old with Graves disease. The chain is built from TRBV5-1 and TRBJ2-3; 10 nucleotides agree with TRBD1. The CDR3 sequence: CASSNRDRGDTQYF. The CDR3 DNA follows: TGCGCCAGCAGCAACCGGGACAGGGGAGATACGCAGTATTTT.